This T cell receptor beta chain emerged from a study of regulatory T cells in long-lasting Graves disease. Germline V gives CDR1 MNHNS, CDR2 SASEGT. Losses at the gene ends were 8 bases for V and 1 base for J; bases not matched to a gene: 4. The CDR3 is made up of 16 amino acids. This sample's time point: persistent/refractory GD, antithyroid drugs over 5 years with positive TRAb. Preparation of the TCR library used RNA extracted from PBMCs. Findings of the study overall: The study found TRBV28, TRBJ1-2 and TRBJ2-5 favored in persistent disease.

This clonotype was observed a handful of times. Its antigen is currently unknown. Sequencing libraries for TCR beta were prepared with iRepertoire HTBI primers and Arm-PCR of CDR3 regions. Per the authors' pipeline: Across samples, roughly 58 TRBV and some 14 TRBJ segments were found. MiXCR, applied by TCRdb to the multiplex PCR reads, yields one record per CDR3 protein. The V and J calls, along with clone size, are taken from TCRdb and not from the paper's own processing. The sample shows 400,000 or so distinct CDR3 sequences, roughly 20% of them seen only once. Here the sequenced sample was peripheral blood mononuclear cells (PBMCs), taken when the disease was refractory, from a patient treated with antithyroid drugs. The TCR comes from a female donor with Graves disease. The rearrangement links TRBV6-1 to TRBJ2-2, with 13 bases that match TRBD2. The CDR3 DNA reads TGTGCCAGCGGACTAGCGGGAGTCCAGAACACCGGGGAGCTGTTTTTT. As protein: CASGLAGVQNTGELFF.